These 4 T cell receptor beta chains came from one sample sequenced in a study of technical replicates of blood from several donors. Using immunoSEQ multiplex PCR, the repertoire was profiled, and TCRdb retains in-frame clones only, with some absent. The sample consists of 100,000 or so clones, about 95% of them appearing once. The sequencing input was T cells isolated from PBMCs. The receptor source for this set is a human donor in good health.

CDR3 nucleotides: TGTGCCATCAGTGAGTTTATCCCGGGGGCCGACAGGGTTTACAATGAGCAGTTCTTC. Its protein is CAISEFIPGADRVYNEQFF. This chain uses TRBV10-3 with TRBJ2-1; tentative D call: TRBD1 (7 bases). V dropped 1 base and J dropped 4 bases, with 23 bases sitting between them. The CDR3 covers 19 residues. Germline V gene data show CDR1 as ENHRY and CDR2 as SYGVKD.

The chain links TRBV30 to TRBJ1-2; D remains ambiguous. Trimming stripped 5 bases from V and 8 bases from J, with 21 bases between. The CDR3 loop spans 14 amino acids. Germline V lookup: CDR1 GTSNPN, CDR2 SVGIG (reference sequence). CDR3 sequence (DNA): TGTGCCTGGGTTGGGTCTCCCTTTTCGGGGGGCTACACCTTC. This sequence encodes CAWVGSPFSGGYTF.

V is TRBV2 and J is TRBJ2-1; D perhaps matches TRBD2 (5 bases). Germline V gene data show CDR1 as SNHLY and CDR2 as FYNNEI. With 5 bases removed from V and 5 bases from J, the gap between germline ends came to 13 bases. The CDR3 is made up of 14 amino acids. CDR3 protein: CASSPLRGNNEQFF. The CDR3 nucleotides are TGTGCCAGCAGTCCCTTACGGGGAAACAATGAGCAGTTCTTC. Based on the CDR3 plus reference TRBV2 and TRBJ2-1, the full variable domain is EPEVTQTPSHQVTQMGQEVILRCVPISNHLYFYWYRQILGQKVEFLVSFYNNEISEKSEIFDDQFSVERPDGSNFTLKIRSTKLEDSAMYFCASSPLRGNNEQFFGPGTRLTVL.

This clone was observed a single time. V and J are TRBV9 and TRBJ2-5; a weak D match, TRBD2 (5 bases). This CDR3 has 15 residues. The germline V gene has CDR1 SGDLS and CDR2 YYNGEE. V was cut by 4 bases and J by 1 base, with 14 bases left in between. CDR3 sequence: CASSPEERPQETQYF. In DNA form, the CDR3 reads TGTGCCAGCAGCCCGGAGGAGCGTCCCCAAGAGACCCAGTACTTC.